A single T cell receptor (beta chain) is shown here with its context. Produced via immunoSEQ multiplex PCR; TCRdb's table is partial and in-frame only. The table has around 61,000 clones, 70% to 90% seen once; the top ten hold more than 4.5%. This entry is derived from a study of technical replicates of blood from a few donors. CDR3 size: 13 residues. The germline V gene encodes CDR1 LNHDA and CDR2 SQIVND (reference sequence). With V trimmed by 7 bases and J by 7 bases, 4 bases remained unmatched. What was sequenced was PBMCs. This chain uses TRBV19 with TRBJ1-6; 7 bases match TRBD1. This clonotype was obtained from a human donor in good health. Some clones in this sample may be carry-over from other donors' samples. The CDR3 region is CASKGAENSPLHF. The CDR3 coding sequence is TGTGCCAGTAAGGGGGCGGAGAATTCACCCCTCCACTTT.